What follows are 32 T cell receptor beta chains derived from one specimen sequenced in a study of CD8 T cells in ankylosing spondylitis. Study-level results: Seemingly distinctive of ankylosing spondylitis blood was a TCR beta motif formed by eight highly homologous variants.

Their specific antigens are unknown. TCRdb used MiXCR to reprocess the 5' RACE reads, holding one entry per CDR3 protein. The sample has around 490,000 distinct CDR3 sequences; over 4% are singletons. The sequenced sample consisted of blood, either unsorted or a sorted T cell fraction (not recorded which). These receptors were collected from a male donor with ankylosing spondylitis.

There are a few counts of this clonotype. The chain links TRBV7-2 to TRBJ2-7, with TRBD2 as a possible D gene (5 bases). CDR1 is SGHTA, CDR2 FQGNSA, per germline. Trimming took off 0 bases at V and 6 bases at J, with 9 bases between the two ends. The CDR3 length is 13 residues. CDR3 region: CASSLAGAGEQYF. The CDR3 nucleotides read TGTGCCAGCAGCTTAGCCGGCGCGGGCGAGCAGTACTTC.

This clonotype was observed many times. The chain has TRBV6-5 and TRBJ1-1, with a tentative D call TRBD1 (6 bases). The germline V gene encodes CDR1 MNHEY and CDR2 SVGAGI. This CDR3 region has 14 residues. V lost 0 bases to trimming and J lost 4 bases, with 9 bases between them. DNA for the CDR3: TGTGCCAGCAGTTACTCGGGGGCTAGCACTGAAGCTTTCTTT. The encoded protein is CASSYSGASTEAFF.

This clonotype was seen repeatedly, ten times or more. The chain has TRBV5-1 and TRBJ1-6; D is possibly TRBD1 (6 bases). The CDR3 length is 13 residues. CDR1 is SGHRS and CDR2 is YFSETQ in the germline V gene. The V end lost 7 bases, the J end lost 9 bases, and 14 bases lay between the germline ends. CDR3 nucleotide sequence: TGCGCCAGCGGGCAGGGGTTTGGTTCACCCCTCCACTTT. It translates to CASGQGFGSPLHF.

This clonotype was counted at least ten times. The CDR3 bases are TGTGCCAGCAGCGTCACCGACAATGAGCAGTTCTTC. Its translation: CASSVTDNEQFF. V is TRBV9 and J is TRBJ2-1; D unresolved. The CDR3 contains 12 residues. Trimming shortened V by 2 bases and J by 5 bases, and 5 bases separated the two germline ends. Per germline, CDR1 SGDLS and CDR2 YYNGEE.

Many counts were recorded for this clonotype. The chain employs TRBV12-3 or TRBV12-4 and TRBJ2-5; D is possibly TRBD1 or TRBD2 (5 bases each). The V end lost 2 bases, the J end lost 3 bases, and 10 bases lay between the germline ends. CDR3 length equals 14 residues. This chain's CDR3 is CASSLRDGKETQYF. The CDR3 DNA follows: TGTGCCAGCAGTTTAAGGGACGGTAAAGAGACCCAGTACTTC.

In this sample, this clonotype turned up many times. The rearrangement joins TRBV4-1 to TRBJ1-1; weak D call: TRBD1 (6 bases). V was trimmed by 2 bases and J by 4 bases, leaving 8 bases between them. The germline V gene has CDR1 MGHRA and CDR2 YSYEKL. The CDR3 totals 13 residues. In DNA form, the CDR3 reads TGCGCCAGCAGCCAACAGGGGCCCACTGAAGCTTTCTTT. The encoded protein is CASSQQGPTEAFF.

The chain has TRBV7-2 and TRBJ2-7, with 8 positions matching TRBD2. Looked up from germline, CDR1 is SGHTA and CDR2 is FQGNSA. The CDR3 length is 15 residues. The trim removed 4 bases at V and 6 bases at J, leaving 11 bases unmatched. CDR3 amino acids: CASSWTGGRVGEQYF. For the CDR3, the DNA is TGTGCCAGCAGCTGGACGGGGGGGCGAGTAGGCGAGCAGTACTTC.

This clonotype was seen ten or more times. The genes are TRBV5-1 and TRBJ2-7, with TRBD1 identical over 8 bases. This CDR3 has 15 residues. With V trimmed by 4 bases and J by 0 bases, 6 bases remained unmatched. Germline CDR1 and CDR2: SGHRS and YFSETQ. CDR3 sequence: CASSRGQGASYEQYF. Here the CDR3 DNA reads TGCGCCAGCAGCCGGGGTCAGGGGGCCTCCTACGAGCAGTACTTC. The full variable domain, rest sourced from reference TRBV5-1 and TRBJ2-7, is KAGVTQTPRYLIKTRGQQVTLSCSPISGHRSVSWYQQTPGQGLQFLFEYFSETQRNKGNFPGRFSGRQFSNSRSEMNVSTLELGDSALYLCASSRGQGASYEQYFGPGTRLTVT.

This clonotype appeared many times. The rearrangement links TRBV4-1 to TRBJ1-4; D might be TRBD1 (5 bases). This CDR3 is built from 18 residues. CDR1 is MGHRA, CDR2 YSYEKL, per germline. Trimming stripped 0 bases from V and 4 bases from J, with 18 bases between. CDR3 in amino acids: CASSQDFLAGPINEKLFF. CDR3 sequence (DNA): TGCGCCAGCAGCCAAGATTTCTTAGCGGGACCGATTAATGAAAAACTGTTTTTT.

This clonotype was picked up many times. This chain joins TRBV6-2 or TRBV6-3 and TRBJ2-7; 12 bases match TRBD2. Trimming took 0 bases from V and 3 from J; bases not matched to a gene: 6. Germline V gene data show CDR1 as MNHEY and CDR2 as SVGEGT. The CDR3 runs to 17 residues. The CDR3: CASSYSRTSGTLYEQYF. The CDR3 DNA reads as TGTGCCAGCAGTTACTCGAGGACTAGCGGGACCCTCTACGAGCAGTACTTC.

The J gene is TRBJ2-7, the V gene TRBV6-1, with D perhaps assigned TRBD1 or TRBD2 (5 bases each). CDR1 is MNHNS, CDR2 SASEGT, per germline. Trimming pared 6 bases from V and 2 bases from J, leaving 17 bases between. The CDR3 totals 15 residues. The CDR3 spells CASSWGPPTPYEQYF. CDR3 DNA sequence: TGTGCCAGCAGCTGGGGACCACCGACTCCCTACGAGCAGTACTTC.

The J gene is TRBJ2-5, the V gene TRBV7-3; D call uncertain. With 5 bases removed from V and 1 base from J, the gap between germline ends came to 17 bases. The CDR3 runs to 16 residues. CDR1 and CDR2 (germline): SGHTA, FQGTGA. The chain's CDR3 is CASSPSPPTIQETQYF. CDR3 bases: TGTGCCAGCAGCCCCTCGCCACCAACCATCCAAGAGACCCAGTACTTC.

This clonotype was recorded many times. The CDR3 spells CASSYETSGLYEQYF. Here the CDR3 DNA reads TGTGCCAGCAGTTACGAGACTAGCGGGCTCTACGAGCAGTACTTC. The gene calls are TRBV6-5 and TRBJ2-7, with 10 bases fitting TRBD2. After removal of 2 bases from V and 3 bases from J, the junction contained 4 bases not matched to a gene. This CDR3 is built from 15 residues. CDR1 MNHEY and CDR2 SVGAGI come from the germline V gene.

Ten or more counts support this clonotype. The chain links TRBV5-1 to TRBJ2-5; D call uncertain. The CDR3 has 14 amino acids. Germline assignment: CDR1 SGHRS and CDR2 YFSETQ. Between the trimmed V and J ends, which lost 5 bases and 4 bases, there was a span of 15 bases. The CDR3 coding sequence is TGCGCCAGCAGTTGGGATTTCATTGGAGAGACCCAGTACTTC. Its protein is CASSWDFIGETQYF.

This clonotype was detected many times. The chain is built from TRBV20-1 and TRBJ2-2; tentatively, D is TRBD1 (5 bases). The V end was cut by 5 bases, the J end by 8 bases, with 18 bases between. Germline V CDR1 and CDR2: DFQATT, SNEGSKA (reference sequence). This CDR3 comprises 14 residues. CDR3 nucleotide sequence: TGCAGTGCTTCTTTTGGGCAGGGCGGTGGGGAGCTGTTTTTT. Its protein product is CSASFGQGGGELFF.

The rearrangement links TRBV5-1 to TRBJ1-6, with 7 bases matching TRBD1. This CDR3 contains 16 residues. Germline CDR1 is SGHRS and CDR2 is YFSETQ. V shed 0 bases, J shed 7 bases, and the junction held 7 bases outside the gene matches. The CDR3 bases are TGCGCCAGCAGCTTGGCCCCGGGACAGTCAAATTCACCCCTCCACTTT. As protein: CASSLAPGQSNSPLHF.

This clonotype was counted at least ten times. V gene TRBV20-1 combines with J gene TRBJ2-7; 10 bases are a match to TRBD2. The J segment lost 1 base and the V segment lost 5 bases, leaving 5 bases of the junction unmatched. The CDR3 consists of 14 residues. Germline CDR1 reads DFQATT; CDR2 reads SNEGSKA (reference sequence). In DNA, the CDR3 is TGCAGTGCTGCCGGGACTAGCGATTCCTACGAGCAGTACTTC. This codes for CSAAGTSDSYEQYF.

This clonotype was counted only a few times. The chain employs TRBV20-1 and TRBJ2-3, with D perhaps being TRBD1 or TRBD2 (5 bases each). Per the germline V gene, CDR1 is DFQATT and CDR2 is SNEGSKA (reference sequence). Trimming removed 3 bases at V and 0 bases at J, with 13 bases between. CDR3 length equals 15 residues. The CDR3 DNA follows: TGCAGTGCTAGGGAAACACGGGACAGCACAGATACGCAGTATTTT. Its protein product is CSARETRDSTDTQYF.

This clonotype has a single count. The gene calls are TRBV29-1 and TRBJ1-2; the D is unclear. CDR1 is SQVTM, CDR2 ANQGSEA, per germline. Between the trimmed V and J ends, which lost 4 bases and 7 bases, there was a span of 19 bases. This CDR3 region has 14 residues. The CDR3 DNA reads as TGCAGCGTTGTTGCTCTCGCGAAGATGAGTGGCTACACCTTC. Translating it yields CSVVALAKMSGYTF.

Ten or more counts support this clonotype. The gene calls are TRBV12-3 or TRBV12-4 and TRBJ1-2, with D possibly TRBD1 on 5 matching bases. V dropped 2 bases and J dropped 4 bases, with 11 bases sitting between them. The length of the CDR3 is 14 residues. CDR3 amino acids: CASSLNEGTYGYTF. The CDR3 region has the DNA TGTGCCAGCAGTTTAAATGAAGGGACCTATGGCTACACCTTC.

In this sample, this clonotype turned up many times. The V gene is TRBV27, the J gene TRBJ2-2, with 9 bases lining up with TRBD2. Germline V gene data show CDR1 as MNHEY and CDR2 as SMNVEV (reference sequence). V shed 3 bases and J 5 bases; nucleotides not matched to a gene: 4. The CDR3 extends over 15 amino acids. The CDR3 reads CASSLGLAGTGELFF. In DNA, the CDR3 is TGTGCCAGCAGTTTGGGGCTAGCGGGGACCGGGGAGCTGTTTTTT.

This clonotype was recorded many times. This sequence joins TRBV7-2 and TRBJ2-5; maybe TRBD2 (6 bases). Trimming removed 2 bases at V and 2 bases at J, with 18 bases between. The germline gives CDR1 SGHTA, CDR2 FQGNSA. The CDR3 contains 17 residues. Here the CDR3 reads CASSLRSLSGFQETQYF. The CDR3 nucleotides read TGTGCCAGCAGCTTAAGGAGTTTGAGCGGGTTTCAAGAGACCCAGTACTTC.

The rearrangement links TRBV5-1 to TRBJ2-3, with 9 positions matching TRBD2. J was trimmed by 4 bases and V by 1 base; bases with no gene match: 13. The CDR3 consists of 18 residues. Germline V gene sequence: CDR1 SGHRS, CDR2 YFSETQ. The DNA for the CDR3 is TGCGCCAGCAGCTTGTTAGGTCTGGTAGCGGGAGTCTCAGATACGCAGTATTTT. Translating gives CASSLLGLVAGVSDTQYF.

This clonotype has a count of ten or more. The rearrangement uses TRBV2 and TRBJ2-1; the match to TRBD2 covers 10 bases. This CDR3 is built from 16 residues. The V and J ends lost 5 bases and 4 bases, in that order; junction bases with no gene match: 8. Germline lookup yields CDR1 SNHLY and CDR2 FYNNEI. In nucleotides, the CDR3 is TGTGCCAGCAGTAGAGCGGGAGGGCCCGTTTACAATGAGCAGTTCTTC. Translation: CASSRAGGPVYNEQFF.

This clonotype was seen many times. The rearrangement uses TRBV6-5 and TRBJ1-1; D gene uncertain. The CDR3 sequence is 11 residues long. Trimming left V 0 bases short and J 9 bases short, with 5 bases between. CDR1 and CDR2 from the germline V gene are MNHEY and SVGAGI. The DNA for the CDR3 is TGTGCCAGCAGTTACTCCCGCCAAGCTTTCTTT. Encoded protein: CASSYSRQAFF.

At least ten counts were recorded for this clonotype. The gene calls are TRBV6-2 or TRBV6-3 and TRBJ2-1; TRBD1 is a possible D gene (5 bases). V was cut by 2 bases and J by 0 bases, with 8 bases left in between. This CDR3 has 15 amino acids. Germline CDR1 MNHEY, CDR2 SVGEGT. The DNA for the CDR3 is TGTGCCAGCAGTTACGGAGACAGCTCCTACAATGAGCAGTTCTTC. Its protein product is CASSYGDSSYNEQFF.

This clonotype was detected a few times. The rearrangement uses TRBV19 and TRBJ1-1, with TRBD1 as a possible D gene (5 bases). The V end lost 4 bases, the J end lost 1 base, and 7 bases lay between the germline ends. Germline V gives CDR1 LNHDA, CDR2 SQIVND (reference sequence). The CDR3 contains 13 residues. CDR3 protein: CASSNGANTEAFF. The DNA of the CDR3 is TGTGCCAGTAGTAATGGGGCGAACACTGAAGCTTTCTTT.

This clonotype was found many times. The chain carries TRBV5-1 and TRBJ2-1, with D maybe TRBD1 (5 bases). The CDR3 sequence is 15 residues long. V was trimmed by 3 bases and J by 4 bases, leaving 14 bases between them. Per germline, CDR1 SGHRS and CDR2 YFSETQ. DNA for the CDR3: TGCGCCAGCAGCTACCACGACAGAGAATACAATGAGCAGTTCTTC. Translating it yields CASSYHDREYNEQFF.

In this sample, this clonotype turned up many times. V is TRBV6-1 and J is TRBJ2-2, with D tentatively TRBD1 (5 bases). The CDR3 spans 15 residues. Trimming stripped 6 bases from V and 0 bases from J, with 11 bases between. Per germline, CDR1 MNHNS and CDR2 SASEGT. In nucleotides, the CDR3 is TGTGCCAGCAGACTGACAGTCGCGAACACCGGGGAGCTGTTTTTT. This codes for CASRLTVANTGELFF.

This clonotype was recorded many times. V gene TRBV7-8 combines with J gene TRBJ2-2; D is tentatively TRBD1 or TRBD2 (5 bases each). Germline CDR1 reads SGHVS; CDR2 reads FQNEAQ. The CDR3 runs 16 residues. V was clipped by 5 bases and J by 6 bases, with 19 bases between them. The CDR3 here is CASSVLFRGPPGELFF. The CDR3 nucleotides read TGTGCCAGCAGCGTCCTCTTTCGGGGACCGCCCGGGGAGCTGTTTTTT.

This clonotype was observed a few times. The rearrangement uses TRBV10-3 and TRBJ1-2; D gene unclear. V was shortened by 0 bases and J by 6 bases, with 8 bases between the two germline ends. The germline V gene has CDR1 ENHRY and CDR2 SYGVKD. CDR3 length equals 13 residues. The DNA of the CDR3 is TGTGCCATCAGTGAGTCAGGGTACAATGGCTACACCTTC. Translation gives CAISESGYNGYTF.

This clonotype was detected many times. In DNA form, the CDR3 reads TGCAGTGCCAAGTACTACAATGAGCAGTTCTTC. Translating it yields CSAKYYNEQFF. The rearrangement joins TRBV20-1 to TRBJ2-1, with D uncertain. Trimming took off 6 bases at V and 3 bases at J, with 6 bases between the two ends. The CDR3 has 11 residues. CDR1 and CDR2 from the germline V gene are DFQATT and SNEGSKA (reference sequence).